These 18 T cell receptor beta chains came from one sample sequenced in a study of liver allograft versus peripheral blood T cells. Study summary: The study compared liver allograft T cell receptor repertoires against peripheral blood repertoires of liver transplant recipients.

TCRdb redid the calling of the reads with MiXCR, one entry per CDR3 protein. The sample includes several thousand distinct CDR3 sequences, roughly a sixth of them seen just once. All receptors come from a human patient who had a liver transplant. Some T cells may possibly be graft donor cells.

CDR3: CASSLSGRSTEAFF. The DNA of the CDR3 is TGTGCCAGCAGCTTATCCGGGAGGAGCACTGAAGCTTTCTTT. The gene calls are TRBV7-9 and TRBJ1-1; D gene uncertain. Germline lookup yields CDR1 SEHNR and CDR2 FQNEAQ (reference sequence). With 2 bases removed from V and 4 bases from J, the gap between germline ends came to 11 bases. The CDR3 runs 14 residues. Looking up the rest from reference TRBV7-9 and TRBJ1-1 gives the full variable domain: DTGVSQNPRHKITKRGQNVTFRCDPISEHNRLYWYRQTLGQGPEFLTYFQNEAQLEKSRLLSDRFSAERPKGSFSTLEIQRTEQGDSAMYLCASSLSGRSTEAFFGQGTRLTVV.

By share, this clonotype counts as medium-sized. The J gene is TRBJ1-1, the V gene TRBV7-9; D ambiguous. Germline V gene lookup returns CDR1 SEHNR and CDR2 FQNEAQ (reference sequence). The germline V and J ends were trimmed by 5 bases and 1 base, with 5 bases remaining between them. This CDR3 comprises 12 residues. Here the CDR3 reads CASSERNTEAFF. In DNA, the CDR3 is TGTGCCAGCAGCGAGAGGAACACTGAAGCTTTCTTT. The full variable domain, in which reference TRBV7-9 and TRBJ1-1 provide the parts outside the CDR3, is DTGVSQNPRHKITKRGQNVTFRCDPISEHNRLYWYRQTLGQGPEFLTYFQNEAQLEKSRLLSDRFSAERPKGSFSTLEIQRTEQGDSAMYLCASSERNTEAFFGQGTRLTVV.

The rearrangement uses TRBV18 and TRBJ1-1, with TRBD1 as a possible D gene (5 bases). CDR3 size: 12 residues. Per the germline V gene, CDR1 is KGHSH and CDR2 is LQKENI. Trimming cost V 3 bases and J 4 bases, with 6 bases left between them. The CDR3 bases are TGTGCCAGCTCACCCCAGGGCACTGAAGCTTTCTTT. Protein product: CASSPQGTEAFF.

This clonotype rates as medium-sized. The chain combines TRBV20-1 with TRBJ1-4; D gene uncertain. Germline CDR1 is DFQATT and CDR2 is SNEGSKA (reference sequence). CDR3 length equals 15 residues. V lost 3 bases to trimming and J lost 2 bases, with 13 bases between them. The CDR3 sequence is CSARGRLLTNEKLFF. CDR3 nucleotides: TGCAGTGCTAGGGGGAGGCTACTCACTAATGAAAAACTGTTTTTT.

This clonotype is labeled as medium-sized. The chain recombines TRBV19 with TRBJ1-6; D perhaps matches TRBD1 (5 bases). This CDR3 comprises 16 residues. Germline lookup yields CDR1 LNHDA and CDR2 SQIVND (reference sequence). Trimming shortened V by 5 bases and J by 8 bases, and 19 bases separated the two germline ends. In DNA, the CDR3 is TGTGCCAGTAGTGGGGGACTTAGTGGGCCATATTCACCCCTCCACTTT. Translated: CASSGGLSGPYSPLHF.

Judged by abundance, this clonotype is medium-sized. The V gene is TRBV19, the J gene TRBJ1-6; possibly TRBD1 for D (5 bases). V was shortened by 5 bases and J by 5 bases, with 13 bases between the two germline ends. This CDR3 has 15 residues. CDR1 is LNHDA, CDR2 SQIVND, per germline (reference sequence). DNA for the CDR3: TGTGCCAGTAGTGCCCTAACGGGGGATAATTCACCCCTCCACTTT. It is translated as CASSALTGDNSPLHF. The full variable domain, its missing parts supplied by reference TRBV19 and TRBJ1-6, is DGGITQSPKYLFRKEGQNVTLSCEQNLNHDAMYWYRQDPGQGLRLIYYSQIVNDFQKGDIAEGYSVSREKKESFPLTVTSAQKNPTAFYLCASSALTGDNSPLHFGNGTRLTVT.

There are a few counts of this clonotype. The chain employs TRBV20-1 and TRBJ2-7, with a possible D match to TRBD1 (6 bases). With 5 bases removed from V and 4 bases from J, the gap between germline ends came to 15 bases. The germline V gene encodes CDR1 DFQATT and CDR2 SNEGSKA (reference sequence). The CDR3 is made up of 13 amino acids. As DNA, the CDR3 is TGCAGTGCTGCTAAAGGGGGTGGTTACGAGCAGTACTTC. Amino acids: CSAAKGGGYEQYF.

This clonotype was observed a handful of times. The rearrangement links TRBV12-3 or TRBV12-4 to TRBJ1-4; D uncertain. CDR3 size: 14 residues. Trimming took off 7 bases at V and 0 bases at J, with 9 bases between the two ends. The CDR3 spells CASMPNTTNEKLFF. CDR3 nucleotides: TGTGCCAGCATGCCGAACACAACTAATGAAAAACTGTTTTTT.

This clonotype is labeled medium-sized (0.01 to 0.1%). The rearrangement joins TRBV27 to TRBJ2-2, with D perhaps matching TRBD2 (5 bases). Trimming cost V 1 base and J 1 base, with 10 bases left between them. Germline CDR1 is MNHEY and CDR2 is SMNVEV (reference sequence). The CDR3 is made up of 16 amino acids. The DNA for the CDR3 is TGTGCCAGCAGTTTATACGGGATACTGAACACCGGGGAGCTGTTTTTT. It yields the protein CASSLYGILNTGELFF.

This clonotype is medium-sized within its sample. The rearrangement links TRBV10-3 to TRBJ1-5; D gene ambiguous. V gave up 1 base and J gave up 0 bases, with 1 base separating them. The CDR3 loop spans 13 amino acids. Germline CDR1 is ENHRY and CDR2 is SYGVKD. CDR3 coding DNA: TGTGCCATCAGTGAGTTTAGCAATCAGCCCCAGCATTTT. This encodes CAISEFSNQPQHF.

This chain joins TRBV3-1 and TRBJ2-7; 11 nucleotides line up with TRBD1. This CDR3 comprises 14 residues. V lost 4 bases and J lost 3; bases outside the gene matches: 2. Germline values: CDR1 LGHDT, CDR2 YNNKEL (reference sequence). The CDR3: CASSPGTGGYEQYF. As DNA, the CDR3 is TGTGCCAGCAGCCCCGGGACAGGGGGCTACGAGCAGTACTTC.

This clonotype has just a few counts. The genes are TRBV18 and TRBJ2-5, with D unclear. The V gene lost 5 bases and the J gene lost 2 bases, with 3 bases spanning the gap. Germline V gene data show CDR1 as KGHSH and CDR2 as LQKENI. This CDR3 spans 11 amino acids. The CDR3 sequence: CASSEQETQYF. CDR3 coding DNA: TGTGCCAGCTCAGAGCAAGAGACCCAGTACTTC.

Worth noting for this clonotype: This likely came from a read error, as a far larger clone is one base away. The chain uses TRBV6-1 and TRBJ1-2, with D perhaps TRBD1 (6 bases). Germline CDR1 and CDR2: MNHNS and SASEGT. The V gene lost 10 bases and the J gene lost 7 bases, with 16 bases spanning the gap. CDR3 length: 12 amino acids. The CDR3 DNA sequence: TGTGCCATATGGGCGGGGGGCCGTGGCTACACCTTC. Its protein is CAIWAGGRGYTF.

This clonotype has just a few counts. The chain's CDR3 is CASSTGYLYGYTF. As DNA, the CDR3 is TGTGCCAGCTCAACAGGGTACCTCTATGGCTACACCTTC. The chain has TRBV28 and TRBJ1-2, with TRBD1 as a possible D gene (6 bases). This CDR3 spans 13 amino acids. Trimming cost V 8 bases and J 4 bases, with 14 bases left between them. Per the germline V gene, CDR1 is MDHEN and CDR2 is SYDVKM.

V gene TRBV20-1 combines with J gene TRBJ2-7, with 13 positions matching TRBD2. Unmatched junction bases numbered 11, after V lost 6 bases and J lost 3 bases. This CDR3 region has 16 residues. Germline V lookup: CDR1 DFQATT, CDR2 SNEGSKA (reference sequence). CDR3 loop: CSASGTSGDFDYEQYF. CDR3 bases: TGCAGTGCATCCGGGACTAGCGGGGATTTCGACTACGAGCAGTACTTC.

By its share, this clonotype is medium-sized. J is TRBJ2-1 and V is TRBV5-4, with 11 bases fitting TRBD2. J lost 5 bases, V lost 1 base, and 2 bases had no gene match. Looked up from germline, CDR1 is SGHNT and CDR2 is YYREEE (reference sequence). CDR3 length: 15 amino acids. The CDR3 region has the DNA TGTGCCAGCAGCTTGCAGACTAGCGGGGACAATGAGCAGTTCTTC. Residues: CASSLQTSGDNEQFF.

The gene calls are TRBV29-1 and TRBJ1-4, with 7 bases lining up with TRBD1. The CDR3 loop spans 15 amino acids. The germline gives CDR1 SQVTM, CDR2 ANQGSEA. After removal of 3 bases from V and 6 bases from J, the junction contained 10 bases not matched to a gene. The CDR3 bases are TGCAGCGTTGATAGGGGGCCCGTCAGAGATGAAAAACTGTTTTTT. It is translated as CSVDRGPVRDEKLFF.

CDR3 coding DNA: TGTGCCAGTAGTGTCAGGACAGGGGGTGACTATGGCTACACCTTC. This codes for CASSVRTGGDYGYTF. The genes are TRBV19 and TRBJ1-2; 10 bases fit TRBD1. CDR1 and CDR2 from the germline V gene are LNHDA and SQIVND (reference sequence). CDR3 length equals 15 residues. Trimming removed 5 bases from V and 3 bases from J; junction bases left unmatched: 6.